The sequence of this T cell receptor (beta chain) was determined in a study of shared clonotypes between healthy human individuals. General observations from the study: A generally larger estimated richness was seen in naive subsets than in memory subsets.

Produced via immunoSEQ multiplex PCR; TCRdb's table is partial and in-frame only. In the table there are roughly 1,000,000 clones, about 80% of which are singletons. As to this clone: The antigen is not known.

V lost 5 bases to trimming and J lost 6 bases; unmatched junction nucleotides: 9. Germline CDR1 and CDR2: SGHVS and FNYEAQ. The CDR3 is 16 residues long. The sequenced sample was memory CD4+ T cells from PBMCs. Described subset: CD45RA-negative fraction. The source of this sequence is a man younger than 35 in good health. Some clones in this sample may be carry-over from other donors' samples. The rearrangement uses TRBV7-6 and TRBJ2-2; 10 bases line up with TRBD2. The CDR3 reads CASSPRLAGPPGELFF. CDR3 coding DNA: TGTGCCAGCAGCCCGAGACTAGCGGGCCCGCCCGGGGAGCTGTTTTTT.